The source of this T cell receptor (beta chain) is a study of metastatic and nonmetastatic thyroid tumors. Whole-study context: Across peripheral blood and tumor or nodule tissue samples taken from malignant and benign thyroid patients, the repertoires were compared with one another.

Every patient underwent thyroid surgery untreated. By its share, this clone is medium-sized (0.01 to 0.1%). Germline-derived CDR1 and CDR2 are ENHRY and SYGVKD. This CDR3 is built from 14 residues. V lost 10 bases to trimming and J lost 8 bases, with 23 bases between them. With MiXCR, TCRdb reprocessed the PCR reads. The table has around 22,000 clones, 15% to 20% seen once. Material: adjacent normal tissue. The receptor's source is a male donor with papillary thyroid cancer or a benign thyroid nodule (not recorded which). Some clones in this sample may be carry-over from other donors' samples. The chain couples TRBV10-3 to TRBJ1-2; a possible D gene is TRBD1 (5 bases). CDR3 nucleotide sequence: TGTGCCACCGCAGGGTTTTCGGGTGAGGGGGGCTACACCTTC. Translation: CATAGFSGEGGYTF.